The table lists the clone carrying this TCR beta chain with a count of one. Its antigen is unknown. The record originates from a study of T cell responses to AZD1222 COVID-19 vaccine. Study-level findings and limits: Baseline testing showed seropositivity in only a handful of AZD1222 recipients.

Measured with immunoSEQ multiplex PCR; TCRdb has only the in-frame clones, and not every one. The repertoire includes about 92,000 clones, roughly nine tenths of them detected once, and about 1.5% sits in the top ten. V lost 4 bases and J 1 base, leaving 10 bases between the germline ends. Germline V CDR1 and CDR2: SGHTA, FQGNSA. This CDR3 spans 14 amino acids. The sample here was peripheral blood, taken on day 0 of AZD1222 vaccination. This receptor was taken from an adult in good health. The chain carries TRBV7-2 and TRBJ1-2; D not certain. Here the CDR3 reads CASSSWTGNYGYTF. CDR3 sequence (DNA): TGTGCCAGCAGCTCGTGGACGGGTAACTATGGCTACACCTTC.